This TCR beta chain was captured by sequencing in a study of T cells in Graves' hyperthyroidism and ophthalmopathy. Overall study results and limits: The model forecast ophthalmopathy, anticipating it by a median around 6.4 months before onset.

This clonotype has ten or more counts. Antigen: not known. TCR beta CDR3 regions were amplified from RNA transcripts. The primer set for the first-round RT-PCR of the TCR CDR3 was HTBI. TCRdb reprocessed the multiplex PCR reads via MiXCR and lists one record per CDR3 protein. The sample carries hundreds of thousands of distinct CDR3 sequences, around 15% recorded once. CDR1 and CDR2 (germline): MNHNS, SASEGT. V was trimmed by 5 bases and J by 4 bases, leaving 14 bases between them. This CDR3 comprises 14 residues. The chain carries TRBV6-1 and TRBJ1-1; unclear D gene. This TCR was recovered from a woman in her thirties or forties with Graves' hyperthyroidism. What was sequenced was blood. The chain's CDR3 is CASSLTRDFTEAFF. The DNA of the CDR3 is TGTGCCAGCAGTTTAACCCGGGATTTCACTGAAGCTTTCTTT.